This T cell receptor beta chain was documented in a study of shared clonotypes between healthy human individuals. Germline V CDR1 and CDR2: MNHNS, SASEGT. Trimming pared 0 bases from V and 0 bases from J, leaving 11 bases between. The CDR3 length is 16 residues. Study conclusions and caveats: Naive subsets typically showed greater estimated richness than memory subsets. All-four-donor shared clonotypes had higher generation probabilities than non-shared clonotypes did. When naive CD4 clonotypes were compared across a few donors, 5% to 5.5% were shared.

At deep level, the assay was performed. Sequenced by immunoSEQ multiplex PCR; TCRdb stores in-frame clones only, minus some. The table has about 1 million clones, approximately 76% seen once; the top ten hold about 1.5%. This clone was detected many times. Its antigen is not identified. Other DNA sequences in the sample encode the same CDR3. The rearrangement uses TRBV6-1 and TRBJ1-1; D not resolved. This clonotype was obtained from a man between 18 and 35 years old in good health. Sequenced: memory CD4+ T cells sorted from blood. Regarding subset: CD45RA-negative fraction. The CDR3, as DNA: TGTGCCAGCAGTGAAGCGCTTGGGCGGTTGAACACTGAAGCTTTCTTT. This encodes CASSEALGRLNTEAFF.